This T cell receptor beta chain was captured in a study of blood T cells in healthy people across ages. Study-wide findings and caveats: Versus aged donors, long-lived donors had higher diversity and more naive CD4+ cells.

The CDR3 consists of 14 residues. Germline lookup yields CDR1 SGHTA and CDR2 FQGNSA. V was shortened by 7 bases and J by 5 bases, with 18 bases between the two germline ends. As regards this clonotype: Antigen specificity is unknown.

Each individual donor underwent a draw of 8.5 to 10 milliliters of peripheral blood. Total RNA was isolated from each sample in quantities of at least 5 micrograms. A J-beta primer mix and a sample-barcoded 5' primer were used in a second PCR of about 7 to 12 cycles. Every cDNA was tagged by a template-switch adaptor with 12 random nucleotides. One entry per CDR3 protein results from TCRdb running MiXCR on the 5' RACE reads. Altogether 1 million or so distinct CDR3 sequences are present, around 45% being singletons, with the ten largest covering under 20%. The receptor was derived from a woman in her sixties or seventies in good health. Source material: blood. V gene TRBV7-2 combines with J gene TRBJ2-7; tentative D call: TRBD2 (5 bases). For the CDR3, the DNA is TGTGCCAGCACCGTAAGCGGAAGTAGTAACGAGCAGTACTTC. As protein: CASTVSGSSNEQYF.